This TCR beta chain stems from a study of T cell repertoires in cytomegalovirus infection. Study summary: CMV infection and matching HLA type were both indicated by public TCR beta signatures.

In TCRdb, the reads were re-called with MiXCR into one record per CDR3 protein. This repertoire shows around 280,000 distinct CDR3 sequences, 9.6% found once; its top ten account for less than 3%. Points from the study as a whole: HLA-C-restricted CMV clonotypes gave the most frequent clonotype in two of eight donors. Pooled public TCR beta family frequency picked out CMV carriers with the relevant HLA.

Germline values: CDR1 SEHNR, CDR2 FQNEAQ (reference sequence). V shed 2 bases, J shed 6 bases, and the junction held 8 bases outside the gene matches. CDR3 length: 15 amino acids. This clonotype came up many times. Antigen unknown. This rearrangement joins TRBV7-9 to TRBJ2-3; TRBD2 aligns across 7 bases. This clonotype was sampled from a human donor in good health (CMV status not recorded). Some clones in this sample may be carry-over from other donors' samples. Sample: PBMCs. The CDR3 loop is CASSLTERGSDTQYF. CDR3 sequence (DNA): TGTGCCAGCAGCTTAACCGAGCGGGGATCTGATACGCAGTATTTT.